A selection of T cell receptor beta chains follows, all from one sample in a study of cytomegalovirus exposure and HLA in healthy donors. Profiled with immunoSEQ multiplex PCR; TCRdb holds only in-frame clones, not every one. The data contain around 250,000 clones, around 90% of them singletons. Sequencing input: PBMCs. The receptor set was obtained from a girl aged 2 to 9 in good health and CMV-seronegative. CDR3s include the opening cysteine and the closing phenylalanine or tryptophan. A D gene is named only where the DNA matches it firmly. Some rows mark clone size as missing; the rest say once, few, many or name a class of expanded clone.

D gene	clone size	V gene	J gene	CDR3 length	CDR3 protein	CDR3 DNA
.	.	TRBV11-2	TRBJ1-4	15	CASSLGTATNEKLFF	TGTGCCAGCAGCTTGGGGACTGCAACTAATGAAAAACTGTTTTTT
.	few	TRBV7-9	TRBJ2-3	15	CASSLSGLNTDTQYF	TGTGCCAGCAGCTTATCGGGACTTAACACAGATACGCAGTATTTT
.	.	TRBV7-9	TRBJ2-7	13	CASSRGSTYEQYF	TGTGCCAGCAGCCGCGGGTCCACCTACGAGCAGTACTTC
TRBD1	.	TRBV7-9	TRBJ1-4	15	CSSSSTGTGNEKLFF	TGTTCCAGCAGTTCAACCGGGACAGGCAATGAAAAACTGTTTTTT
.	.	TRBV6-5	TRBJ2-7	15	CASSRRTGGSYEQYF	TGTGCCAGCAGTAGACGCACCGGCGGTTCCTACGAGCAGTACTTC
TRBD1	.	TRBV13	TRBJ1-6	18	CASSSRQGESSYNSPLHF	TGTGCCAGCAGCTCCCGACAGGGGGAGAGCTCCTATAATTCACCCCTCCACTTT
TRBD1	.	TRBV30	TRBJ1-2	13	CAWSPQGNYGYTF	TGTGCCTGGAGTCCACAGGGGAACTATGGCTACACCTTC
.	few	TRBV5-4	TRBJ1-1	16	CASSLGDRNLNTEAFF	TGTGCCAGCAGCTTAGGAGACAGGAACCTGAACACTGAAGCTTTCTTT
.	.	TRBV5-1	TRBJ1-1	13	CASRGGENTEAFF	TGCGCCAGCAGGGGGGGGGAGAACACTGAAGCTTTCTTT
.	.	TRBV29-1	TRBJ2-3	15	CSVEGVAAITDTQYF	TGCAGCGTTGAGGGGGTAGCGGCCATCACAGATACGCAGTATTTT
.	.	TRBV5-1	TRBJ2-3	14	CASSLDAGTDTQYF	TGCGCCAGCAGCCTAGACGCCGGCACAGATACGCAGTATTTT
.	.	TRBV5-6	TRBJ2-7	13	CASSLGRAYEQYF	TGTGCCAGCAGCTTGGGGAGAGCCTACGAGCAGTACTTC
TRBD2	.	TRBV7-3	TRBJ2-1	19	CASSSRLAGVGSSYNEQFF	TGTGCCAGCAGCTCTAGACTAGCGGGGGTTGGGAGCTCCTACAATGAGCAGTTCTTC
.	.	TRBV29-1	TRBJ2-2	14	CSVAWGRGTGELFF	TGCAGCGTTGCTTGGGGTAGGGGCACCGGGGAGCTGTTTTTT
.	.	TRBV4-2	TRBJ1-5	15	CASSQESGGDQPQHF	TGTGCCAGCAGCCAAGAGAGCGGGGGTGATCAGCCCCAGCATTTT
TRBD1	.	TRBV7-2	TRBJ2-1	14	CASRGGSSYNEQFF	TGTGCCAGCAGAGGGGGCTCCTCCTACAATGAGCAGTTCTTC
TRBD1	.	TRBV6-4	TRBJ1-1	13	CASSEGQGTEAFF	TGTGCCAGCAGTGAGGGACAGGGGACTGAAGCTTTCTTT
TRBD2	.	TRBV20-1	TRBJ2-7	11	CSAAGDYEQYF	TGCAGTGCTGCGGGAGATTACGAGCAGTACTTC
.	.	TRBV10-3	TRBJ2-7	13	CAISEPNSYEQYF	TGTGCCATCAGTGAGCCTAACTCCTACGAGCAGTACTTC
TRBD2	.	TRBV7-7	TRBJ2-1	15	CASSLGLAGVNEQFF	TGTGCTAGCAGCTTAGGACTAGCGGGGGTTAATGAGCAGTTCTTC
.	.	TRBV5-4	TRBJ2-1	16	CASSDWGVTDHNEQFF	TGTGCCAGCAGCGATTGGGGGGTCACCGACCACAATGAGCAGTTCTTC
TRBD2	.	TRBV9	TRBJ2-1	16	CASSVAPSGGADEQFF	TGTGCCAGCAGCGTAGCTCCTAGCGGGGGGGCCGATGAGCAGTTCTTC
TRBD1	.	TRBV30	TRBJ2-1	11	CAWEQGGEQFF	TGTGCCTGGGAACAGGGGGGTGAGCAGTTCTTC
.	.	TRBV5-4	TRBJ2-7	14	CASSLDRSNYEQYF	TGTGCCAGCAGCTTGGACCGGTCAAACTACGAGCAGTACTTC
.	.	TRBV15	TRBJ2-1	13	CATKYQGNNEQFF	TGTGCCACTAAATACCAGGGCAACAATGAGCAGTTCTTC
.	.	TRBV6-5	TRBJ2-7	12	CARTIKPYEQYF	TGTGCCAGGACTATCAAGCCCTACGAGCAGTACTTC
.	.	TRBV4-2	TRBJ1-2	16	CASSQGLAGRPHGYTF	TGTGCCAGCAGCCAAGGACTGGCGGGAAGGCCCCATGGCTACACCTTC
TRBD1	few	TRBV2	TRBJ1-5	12	CASRGDRVAQHF	TGTGCCAGCAGGGGGGACAGGGTGGCCCAGCATTTT
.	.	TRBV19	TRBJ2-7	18	CASSMSVYRDSYHYEQYF	TGTGCCAGTAGTATGTCCGTATACCGGGACTCGTACCACTACGAGCAGTACTTC
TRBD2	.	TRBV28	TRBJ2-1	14	CASSLTGGAYEQFF	TGTGCCAGCAGTTTAACGGGGGGGGCATATGAGCAGTTCTTC
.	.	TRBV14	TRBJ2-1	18	CASSSLRTPTGVGNGQLF	TGTGCCAGCAGCTCCCTAAGGACCCCCACAGGCGTGGGCAATGGGCAGCTCTTC